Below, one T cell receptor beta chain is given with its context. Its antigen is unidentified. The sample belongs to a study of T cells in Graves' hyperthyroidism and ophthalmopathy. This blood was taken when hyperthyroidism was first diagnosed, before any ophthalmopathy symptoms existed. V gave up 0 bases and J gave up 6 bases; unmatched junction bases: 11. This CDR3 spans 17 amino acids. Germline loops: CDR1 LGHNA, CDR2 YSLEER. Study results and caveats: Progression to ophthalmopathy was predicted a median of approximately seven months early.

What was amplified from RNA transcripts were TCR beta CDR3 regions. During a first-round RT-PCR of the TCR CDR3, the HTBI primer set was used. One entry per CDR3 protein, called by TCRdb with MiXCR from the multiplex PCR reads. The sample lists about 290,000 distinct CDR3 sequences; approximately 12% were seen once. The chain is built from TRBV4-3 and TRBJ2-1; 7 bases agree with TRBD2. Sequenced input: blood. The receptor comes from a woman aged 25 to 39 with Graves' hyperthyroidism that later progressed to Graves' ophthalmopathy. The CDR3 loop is CASSQDWSREVGNEQFF. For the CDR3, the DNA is TGCGCCAGCAGCCAAGACTGGTCCCGGGAGGTGGGCAATGAGCAGTTCTTC.